In its sample, the clone carrying this T cell receptor beta chain was seen a few times. The CDR3 totals 13 residues. Germline assignment: CDR1 SGHTA and CDR2 FQGNSA. Trimming cost V 2 bases and J 6 bases, with 9 bases left between them. This sample was included in a study of human T cells and chemical hapten exposure. About the study: Alopecia areata, totalis or universalis affected patients who were mostly female.

Time point here: pre-sensitization, week 0. Treatment described: therapeutic diphenylcyclopropenone sensitization with weekly scalp DPC. Unfractionated whole blood yielded the extracted total RNA. Attachment of unique molecular identifiers to individual cDNA molecules was performed in the library. TCRdb passed the RACE reads through MiXCR, listing each CDR3 protein once. The profile shows some 38,000 distinct CDR3 sequences, less than 9% of them singletons. This chain uses TRBV7-2 with TRBJ2-3; D remains unclear. Source: whole blood, taken in connection with sensitization to the hapten diphenylcyclopropenone (DPC). This TCR was sampled from a woman between 50 and 59 years old with alopecia areata. Some clones in this sample may be carry-over from other donors' samples. The CDR3 here is CASSLHSWDTQYF. For the CDR3, the DNA is TGTGCCAGCAGCTTACACTCTTGGGATACGCAGTATTTT. Full variable domain (rest looked up from reference TRBV7-2 and TRBJ2-3): GAGVSQSPSNKVTEKGKDVELRCDPISGHTALYWYRQSLGQGLEFLIYFQGNSAPDKSGLPSDRFSAERTGGSVSTLTIQRTQQEDSAVYLCASSLHSWDTQYFGPGTRLTVL.